This TCR beta chain was recorded in a study of post-analysis software for immune sequencing data. Study context: Relapsing-remitting, secondary progressive and progressive-relapsing courses of multiple sclerosis were included. Overall study findings and caveats: In patients, TRBV5-6, TRBV5-1 and TRBV20-1 belonged to five TRBV segments found more frequently than in controls. Under the F measure, samples that were prepared in one batch clustered strongly together. Normalized Chao1 diversity was significantly reduced in patients versus controls.

In regard to this clonotype: The antigen is undetermined.

Deletions cut 1 base from V and 4 bases from J, with 7 bases between. The CDR3 has 13 amino acids. Prepared TCR beta cDNA libraries contained unique molecular identifiers. T cells, about 0.85 to 11 million of them, yielded some 500,000 cDNA molecules. A single record per CDR3 protein comes from TCRdb applying MiXCR to the PCR reads. The data contain 750,000 to 950,000 distinct CDR3 sequences, about 57% of them singletons. The V call is TRBV12-3 or TRBV12-4, the J call TRBJ1-1; D ambiguous. Sequenced input: blood. The clonotype originates from a girl aged 10 to 17 with multiple sclerosis. DNA of the CDR3: TGTGCCAGCAGTTTAGGGCGGCTCACTGAAGCTTTCTTT. This sequence encodes CASSLGRLTEAFF.